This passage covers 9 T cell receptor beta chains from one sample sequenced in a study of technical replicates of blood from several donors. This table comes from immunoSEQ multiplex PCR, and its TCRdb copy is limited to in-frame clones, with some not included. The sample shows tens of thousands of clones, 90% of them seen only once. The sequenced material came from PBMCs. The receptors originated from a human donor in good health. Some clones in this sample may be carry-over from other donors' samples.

CDR3 amino acids: CASSRTGGDEQFF. In DNA, the CDR3 is TGTGCCAGCAGTAGGACAGGAGGGGATGAGCAGTTCTTC. V usage is TRBV6-5 and J usage is TRBJ2-1; weak D call: TRBD1 (7 bases). The CDR3 runs to 13 residues. The germline gives CDR1 MNHEY, CDR2 SVGAGI. Trimming removed 5 bases at V and 8 bases at J, with 13 bases between.

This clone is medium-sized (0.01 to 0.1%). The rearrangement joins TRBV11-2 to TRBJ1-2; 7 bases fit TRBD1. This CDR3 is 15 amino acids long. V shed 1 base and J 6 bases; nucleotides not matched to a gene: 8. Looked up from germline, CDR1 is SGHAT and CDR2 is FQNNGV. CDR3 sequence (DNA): TGTGCCAGCAGCTTAGTAGACAGGGATAGGCATGGCTACACCTTC. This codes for CASSLVDRDRHGYTF.

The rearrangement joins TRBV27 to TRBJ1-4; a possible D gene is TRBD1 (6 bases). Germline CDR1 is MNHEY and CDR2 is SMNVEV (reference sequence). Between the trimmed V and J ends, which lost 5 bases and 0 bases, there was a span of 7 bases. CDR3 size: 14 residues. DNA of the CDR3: TGTGCCAGCAGTAGGACAGCAACTAATGAAAAACTGTTTTTT. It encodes CASSRTATNEKLFF.

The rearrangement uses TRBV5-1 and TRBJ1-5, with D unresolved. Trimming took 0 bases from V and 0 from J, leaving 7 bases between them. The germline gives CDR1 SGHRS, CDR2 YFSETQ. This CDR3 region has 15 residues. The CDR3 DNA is TGCGCCAGCAGCTTGGACACAGCTAGCAATCAGCCCCAGCATTTT. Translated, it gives CASSLDTASNQPQHF.

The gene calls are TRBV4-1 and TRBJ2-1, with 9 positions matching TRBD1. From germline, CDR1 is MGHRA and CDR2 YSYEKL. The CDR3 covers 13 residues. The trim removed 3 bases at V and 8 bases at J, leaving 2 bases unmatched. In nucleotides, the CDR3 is TGCGCCAGCAGCCACCGGACAGGGGATGAGCAGTTCTTC. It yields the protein CASSHRTGDEQFF.

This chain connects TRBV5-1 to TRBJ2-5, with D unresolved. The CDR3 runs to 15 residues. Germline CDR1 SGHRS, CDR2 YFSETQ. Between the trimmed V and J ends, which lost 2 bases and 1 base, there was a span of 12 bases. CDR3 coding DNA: TGCGCCAGCAGCTTCTCGGGTAGCAGCCAAGAGACCCAGTACTTC. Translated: CASSFSGSSQETQYF.

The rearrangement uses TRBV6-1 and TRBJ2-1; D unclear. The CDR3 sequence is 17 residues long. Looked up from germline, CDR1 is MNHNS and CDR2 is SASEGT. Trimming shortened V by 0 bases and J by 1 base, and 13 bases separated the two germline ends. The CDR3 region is CASSEASQLPSYNEQFF. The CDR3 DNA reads TGTGCCAGCAGTGAAGCGTCTCAACTCCCGTCCTACAATGAGCAGTTCTTC.

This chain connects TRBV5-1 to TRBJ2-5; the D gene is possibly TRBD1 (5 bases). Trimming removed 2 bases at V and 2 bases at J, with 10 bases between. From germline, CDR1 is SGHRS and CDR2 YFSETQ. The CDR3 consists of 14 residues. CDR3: CASSLGQGQETQYF. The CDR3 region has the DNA TGCGCCAGCAGCTTAGGGCAGGGTCAAGAGACCCAGTACTTC.

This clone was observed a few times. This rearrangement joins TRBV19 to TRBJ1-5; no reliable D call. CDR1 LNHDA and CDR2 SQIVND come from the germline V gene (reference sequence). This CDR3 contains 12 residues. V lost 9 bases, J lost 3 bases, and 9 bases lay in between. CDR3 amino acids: CASRGPNQPQHF. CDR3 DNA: TGTGCCAGCCGCGGGCCCAATCAGCCCCAGCATTTT.